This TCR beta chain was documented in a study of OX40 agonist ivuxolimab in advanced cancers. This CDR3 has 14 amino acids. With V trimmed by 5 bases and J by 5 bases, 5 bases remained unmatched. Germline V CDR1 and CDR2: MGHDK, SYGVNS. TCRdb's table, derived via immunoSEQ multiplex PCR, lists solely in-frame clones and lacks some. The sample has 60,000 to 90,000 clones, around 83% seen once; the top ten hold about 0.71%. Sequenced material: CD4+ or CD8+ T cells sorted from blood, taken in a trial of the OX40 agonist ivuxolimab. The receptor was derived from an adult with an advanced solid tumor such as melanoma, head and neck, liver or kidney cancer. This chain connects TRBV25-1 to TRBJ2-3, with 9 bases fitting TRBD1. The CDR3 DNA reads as TGTGCCAGCAGTACAGGGGGCCGTATAGATACGCAGTATTTT. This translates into CASSTGGRIDTQYF. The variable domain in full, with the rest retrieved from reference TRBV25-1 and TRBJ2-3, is EADIYQTPRYLVIGTGKKITLECSQTMGHDKMYWYQQDPGMELHLIHYSYGVNSTEKGDLSSESTVSRIRTEHFPLTLESARPSHTSQYLCASSTGGRIDTQYFGPGTRLTVL.